Below, 28 T cell receptor beta chains from the same sample are listed, as sequenced in a study of cytomegalovirus exposure and HLA in healthy donors. The PCR employed 60 Vbeta primers together with 13 Jbeta primers. Profiling relied on immunoSEQ multiplex PCR, and the TCRdb table lists in-frame clones only, not all of them. The sample contains approximately 260,000 clones, around four fifths of which appear only once. Sequencing was performed on PBMCs. The source of these receptors is a woman between 40 and 55 years old in good health and CMV-seropositive.

This clone showed up just once. The chain carries TRBV7-9 and TRBJ2-2, with D tentatively TRBD2 (6 bases). The CDR3 spans 15 residues. Trimming removed 3 bases from V and 6 bases from J, with 14 bases in between. Germline assignment: CDR1 SEHNR and CDR2 FQNEAQ (reference sequence). Here the CDR3 reads CASSFLGGNAGELFF. The CDR3 DNA sequence: TGTGCCAGCAGCTTCTTGGGGGGTAACGCCGGGGAGCTGTTTTTT.

CDR3 residues: CASSRRTGISYEQYF. CDR3 in DNA: TGTGCCAGCAGCCGACGTACCGGGATCTCCTACGAGCAGTACTTC. The V and J genes are TRBV6-6 and TRBJ2-7; weak D call: TRBD2 (5 bases). V was clipped by 6 bases and J by 0 bases, with 15 bases between them. This CDR3 is built from 15 residues. Germline CDR1 and CDR2: MNHNY and SVGAGI (reference sequence).

The CDR3 protein is CASSVSTSGGYNEQFF. The CDR3 DNA reads TGCGCCAGCAGCGTCTCGACTAGCGGGGGTTACAATGAGCAGTTCTTC. The chain links TRBV5-1 to TRBJ2-1; TRBD2 matches 12 bases. V gave up 4 bases and J gave up 4 bases; unmatched junction bases: 6. CDR1 is SGHRS and CDR2 is YFSETQ in the germline V gene. The CDR3 length is 16 residues.

The V call is TRBV29-1, the J call TRBJ2-1; a possible D gene is TRBD2 (5 bases). Between the trimmed V and J ends, which lost 7 bases and 5 bases, there was a span of 9 bases. CDR1 is SQVTM and CDR2 is ANQGSEA in the germline V gene. CDR3 length: 11 residues. In DNA form, the CDR3 reads TGCAGCGGTGGGAGTGACAATGAGCAGTTCTTC. Translating it yields CSGGSDNEQFF.

The chain uses TRBV30 and TRBJ2-1; a possible D gene is TRBD1 (6 bases). From germline, CDR1 is GTSNPN and CDR2 SVGIG (reference sequence). Trimming left V 2 bases short and J 10 bases short, with 12 bases between. CDR3 length: 12 amino acids. CDR3 bases: TGTGCCTGGAGTAGTACAGGGAACGAGCAGTTCTTC. This encodes CAWSSTGNEQFF. The complete variable domain, with remaining parts taken from reference TRBV30 and TRBJ2-1, reads SQTIHQWPATLVQPVGSPLSLECTVEGTSNPNLYWYRQAAGRGLQLLFYSVGIGQISSEVPQNLSASRPQDRQFILSSKKLLLSDSGFYLCAWSSTGNEQFFGPGTRLTVL.

In DNA form, the CDR3 reads TGCGCCAGCAGCCAAGAAATACTAGCGGGAGGGGCGAACACCGGGGAGCTGTTTTTT. It specifies CASSQEILAGGANTGELFF. The chain combines TRBV4-1 with TRBJ2-2; the match to TRBD2 covers 13 bases. The CDR3 is made up of 19 amino acids. The trim removed 0 bases at V and 0 bases at J, leaving 4 bases unmatched. Germline-derived CDR1 and CDR2 are MGHRA and YSYEKL.

The gene calls are TRBV19 and TRBJ1-2, with D perhaps TRBD1 (6 bases). There are 15 residues in the CDR3. The germline V and J ends were trimmed by 5 bases and 6 bases, with 19 bases remaining between them. The germline V gene encodes CDR1 LNHDA and CDR2 SQIVND (reference sequence). As DNA, the CDR3 is TGTGCCAGTAGTTCGGGGGGGGCCGGAGCAAATGGCTACACCTTC. It encodes CASSSGGAGANGYTF.

The chain joins TRBV28 to TRBJ2-1; 7 bases fit TRBD2. The CDR3 sequence is 16 residues long. CDR1 and CDR2 (germline): MDHEN, SYDVKM. The V gene end was trimmed by 3 bases and the J gene end by 4 bases; junction bases not matched to a gene: 9. The DNA of the CDR3 is TGTGCCAGCAGTTTCCCAGCGGGACCTTCTTACAATGAGCAGTTCTTC. Translation: CASSFPAGPSYNEQFF.

CDR3 in amino acids: CASRGQGVNHEQYF. The CDR3 DNA sequence: TGCGCCAGCCGAGGACAGGGCGTCAACCACGAGCAGTACTTC. The rearrangement links TRBV5-1 to TRBJ2-7; 8 bases are a match to TRBD1. This CDR3 region has 14 residues. Germline CDR1 is SGHRS and CDR2 is YFSETQ. The ends lost 7 bases at V and 5 bases at J; junction bases unmatched: 11.

This CDR3 reads CAWRASGAGAYNEQFF. DNA for the CDR3: TGTGCCTGGAGAGCCAGTGGGGCAGGGGCCTACAATGAGCAGTTCTTC. The rearrangement joins TRBV30 to TRBJ2-1; possibly TRBD1 for D (6 bases). The CDR3 loop spans 16 amino acids. The germline CDR1 and CDR2 sequences are GTSNPN and SVGIG (reference sequence). Trimming removed 3 bases from V and 2 bases from J, with 17 bases in between. Variable domain in full (rest from reference TRBV30 and TRBJ2-1): SQTIHQWPATLVQPVGSPLSLECTVEGTSNPNLYWYRQAAGRGLQLLFYSVGIGQISSEVPQNLSASRPQDRQFILSSKKLLLSDSGFYLCAWRASGAGAYNEQFFGPGTRLTVL.

The chain employs TRBV11-2 and TRBJ2-7, with D tentatively TRBD1 (5 bases). Germline values: CDR1 SGHAT, CDR2 FQNNGV. The CDR3 is made up of 15 amino acids. The V and J ends lost 3 bases and 2 bases respectively, with 14 bases between them. This CDR3 is CASSFGRQGPYEQYF. Here the CDR3 DNA reads TGTGCCAGCAGCTTCGGCCGTCAGGGCCCCTACGAGCAGTACTTC.

The CDR3 is CASSSPRGSSYEQYF. CDR3 nucleotide sequence: TGTGCCAGCAGTTCCCCTCGGGGTTCCTCCTACGAGCAGTACTTC. The rearrangement joins TRBV28 to TRBJ2-7; a weak D match, TRBD2 (5 bases). The CDR3 is 15 amino acids. The germline V gene has CDR1 MDHEN and CDR2 SYDVKM. Trimming removed 4 bases at V and 0 bases at J, with 13 bases between.

V usage is TRBV6-6 and J usage is TRBJ2-3; D perhaps matches TRBD2 (5 bases). Deletions cut 8 bases from V and 0 bases from J, with 9 bases between. This CDR3 contains 13 residues. From germline, CDR1 is MNHNY and CDR2 SVGAGI (reference sequence). This CDR3 reads CASRGISTDTQYF. CDR3 sequence (DNA): TGTGCCAGCCGAGGGATTAGCACAGATACGCAGTATTTT.

The J gene is TRBJ1-1, the V gene TRBV2; 8 nucleotides line up with TRBD1. Unmatched junction bases numbered 24, after V lost 4 bases and J lost 11 bases. Per germline, CDR1 SNHLY and CDR2 FYNNEI. The CDR3 totals 18 residues. The DNA for the CDR3 is TGTGCCAGCAGTGGGGACTTTGGGGGAGACAGGGGTAGAGGGTATGCTTTCTTT. Its translation: CASSGDFGGDRGRGYAFF. Variable domain in full (rest from reference TRBV2 and TRBJ1-1): EPEVTQTPSHQVTQMGQEVILRCVPISNHLYFYWYRQILGQKVEFLVSFYNNEISEKSEIFDDQFSVERPDGSNFTLKIRSTKLEDSAMYFCASSGDFGGDRGRGYAFFGQGTRLTVV.

This chain links TRBV19 with TRBJ2-3; the D gene is possibly TRBD2 (5 bases). Trimming removed 5 bases at V and 3 bases at J, with 9 bases between. The CDR3 loop spans 13 amino acids. Looked up from germline, CDR1 is LNHDA and CDR2 is SQIVND (reference sequence). The CDR3, as DNA: TGTGCCAGTAGTCTTGGAGGAACAGATACGCAGTATTTT. It encodes CASSLGGTDTQYF. Using reference TRBV19 and TRBJ2-3 for the parts outside the CDR3, the full variable domain is DGGITQSPKYLFRKEGQNVTLSCEQNLNHDAMYWYRQDPGQGLRLIYYSQIVNDFQKGDIAEGYSVSREKKESFPLTVTSAQKNPTAFYLCASSLGGTDTQYFGPGTRLTVL.

The chain carries TRBV27 and TRBJ1-1; no clear D. CDR3 length equals 14 residues. Germline CDR1 and CDR2: MNHEY and SMNVEV (reference sequence). V lost 7 bases to trimming and J lost 5 bases, with 17 bases between them. CDR3 sequence: CASNDRGDLTEAFF. The CDR3 bases are TGTGCCAGCAACGACCGCGGGGATTTAACTGAAGCTTTCTTT.

The table lists this clone with a count of one. One end of the junction is discordant with germline, which a read error may explain. V and J are TRBV7-2 and TRBJ2-1, with D possibly TRBD1 on 6 matching bases. The germline V gene has CDR1 SGHTA and CDR2 FQGNSA. The CDR3 is 10 residues long. CDR3 sequence: CASGFPGQFF. CDR3 nucleotides: TGTGCCAGCGGCTTCCCGGGACAATTCTTC.

The V call is TRBV5-1, the J call TRBJ2-7; 7 bases match TRBD2. Unmatched junction bases numbered 5, after V lost 0 bases and J lost 2 bases. The CDR3 contains 15 residues. Per germline, CDR1 SGHRS and CDR2 YFSETQ. Written as DNA, the CDR3 is TGCGCCAGCAGCTTGGCGGGAGGCCCGACCTACGAGCAGTACTTC. Protein sequence: CASSLAGGPTYEQYF.

The rearrangement joins TRBV7-9 to TRBJ2-7, with 10 bases lining up with TRBD2. With 4 bases clipped from V and 4 bases from J, the junction kept 10 bases outside the gene matches. Germline values: CDR1 SEHNR, CDR2 FQNEAQ (reference sequence). The CDR3 consists of 16 residues. The CDR3 nucleotides read TGTGCCAGCAGCTCCTCAGGACTAGCGGAGCTATACGAGCAGTACTTC. It translates to CASSSSGLAELYEQYF.

This clone has just one count. The rearrangement uses TRBV7-2 and TRBJ2-7, with D perhaps matching TRBD1 (6 bases). Looked up from germline, CDR1 is SGHTA and CDR2 is FQGNSA. V lost 4 bases to trimming and J lost 3 bases, with 10 bases between them. The CDR3 loop spans 13 amino acids. Written as DNA, the CDR3 is TGTGCCAGCAGCTCCCAACAGGGCTACGAGCAGTACTTC. Its protein is CASSSQQGYEQYF.

This sequence joins TRBV29-1 and TRBJ2-3; 10 bases agree with TRBD1. This CDR3 spans 14 amino acids. V lost 6 bases to trimming and J lost 4 bases; unmatched junction nucleotides: 7. The germline V gene has CDR1 SQVTM and CDR2 ANQGSEA. CDR3 coding DNA: TGCAGCGTCGAACCGGGACAGGGGTCAGATACGCAGTATTTT. Its protein product is CSVEPGQGSDTQYF.

The gene calls are TRBV6-6 and TRBJ2-2; TRBD2 matches 7 bases. V dropped 10 bases and J dropped 4; count of bases not matched to a gene: 12. Germline assignment: CDR1 MNHNY and CDR2 SVGAGI (reference sequence). CDR3 length: 15 amino acids. CDR3 in amino acids: CATSGGSIVTGELFF. Written as DNA, the CDR3 is TGTGCCACCTCGGGCGGGAGTATTGTCACCGGGGAGCTGTTTTTT.

This chain links TRBV7-9 with TRBJ1-2, with a weak D call TRBD1 (6 bases). This CDR3 is built from 16 residues. Germline V gene lookup returns CDR1 SEHNR and CDR2 FQNEAQ (reference sequence). Trimming left V 2 bases short and J 2 bases short, with 15 bases between. Here the CDR3 reads CASSLSAYQGNYGYTF. In nucleotides, the CDR3 is TGTGCCAGCAGCTTATCGGCTTATCAGGGGAACTATGGCTACACCTTC.

As for this clone: At the DNA level, this CDR3 is encoded by other sequences in the same sample as well. The chain joins TRBV6-5 to TRBJ2-1; the D gene is possibly TRBD1 (6 bases). CDR1 is MNHEY, CDR2 SVGAGI, per germline. The CDR3 covers 15 residues. Trimming shortened V by 0 bases and J by 7 bases, and 13 bases separated the two germline ends. CDR3 protein: CASSYSGARLNEQFF. In DNA, the CDR3 is TGTGCCAGCAGTTACTCGGGGGCGCGGCTAAATGAGCAGTTCTTC.

This clone was seen just once. The genes are TRBV30 and TRBJ1-3; D not certain. The V and J ends lost 5 bases and 2 bases respectively, with 4 bases between them. CDR3 length: 11 residues. Germline lookup yields CDR1 GTSNPN and CDR2 SVGIG (reference sequence). CDR3 region: CAWGPGNTIYF. The DNA of the CDR3 is TGTGCCTGGGGGCCTGGAAACACCATATATTTT.

This clone was seen a single time. The chain links TRBV7-9 to TRBJ1-1; D gene ambiguous. Per the germline V gene, CDR1 is SEHNR and CDR2 is FQNEAQ (reference sequence). Deletions cut 1 base from V and 7 bases from J, with 10 bases between. The CDR3 contains 13 residues. The CDR3 region is CASSLVQNLEAFF. CDR3 bases: TGTGCCAGCAGCTTAGTCCAGAATCTTGAAGCTTTCTTT.

This chain joins TRBV7-9 and TRBJ2-3, with 9 bases matching TRBD1. The CDR3 consists of 16 residues. Germline loops: CDR1 SEHNR, CDR2 FQNEAQ (reference sequence). Germline trimming cut 1 base from V and 3 bases from J; bases unmatched to any gene: 5. The CDR3 reads CASSLGTGGATDTQYF. The CDR3, as DNA: TGTGCCAGCAGCTTAGGAACAGGGGGCGCGACAGATACGCAGTATTTT.

J is TRBJ2-7 and V is TRBV7-2, with D tentatively TRBD2 (6 bases). Germline CDR1 SGHTA, CDR2 FQGNSA. V lost 0 bases to trimming and J lost 0 bases, with 12 bases between them. The CDR3 loop spans 16 amino acids. The CDR3 DNA reads as TGTGCCAGCAGCTTAGCCCCAACGGGAGTCTCCTACGAGCAGTACTTC. Amino acid sequence: CASSLAPTGVSYEQYF.